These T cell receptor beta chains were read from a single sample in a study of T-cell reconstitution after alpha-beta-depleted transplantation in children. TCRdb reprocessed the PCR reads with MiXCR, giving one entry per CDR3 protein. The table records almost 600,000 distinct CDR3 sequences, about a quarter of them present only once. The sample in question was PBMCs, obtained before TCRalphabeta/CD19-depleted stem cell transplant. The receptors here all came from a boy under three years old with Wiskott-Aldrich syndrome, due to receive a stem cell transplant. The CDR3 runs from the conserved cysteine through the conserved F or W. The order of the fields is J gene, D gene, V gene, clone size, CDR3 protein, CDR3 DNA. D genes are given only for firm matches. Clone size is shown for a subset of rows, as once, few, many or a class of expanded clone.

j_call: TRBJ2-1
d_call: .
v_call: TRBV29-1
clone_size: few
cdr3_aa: CSSDLRGPYNEQFF
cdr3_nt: TGCAGCTCTGATCTAAGGGGCCCCTACAATGAGCAGTTCTTC

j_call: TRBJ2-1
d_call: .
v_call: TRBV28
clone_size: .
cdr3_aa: CASSLRVHYNEQFF
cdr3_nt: TGTGCCAGCAGTTTGAGGGTTCACTACAATGAGCAGTTCTTC

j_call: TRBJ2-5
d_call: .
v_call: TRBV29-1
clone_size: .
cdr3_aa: CSVDEGGGETQYF
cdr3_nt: TGCAGCGTTGACGAGGGGGGTGGGGAGACCCAGTACTTC

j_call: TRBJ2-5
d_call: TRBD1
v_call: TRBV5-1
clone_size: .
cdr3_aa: CASSVSAGTEYF
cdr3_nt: TGCGCCAGCAGCGTCTCTGCCGGGACAGAGTACTTC

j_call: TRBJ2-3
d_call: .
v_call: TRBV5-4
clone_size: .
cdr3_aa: CASSLGDPDTQYF
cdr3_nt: TGTGCCAGCAGCTTGGGGGACCCAGATACGCAGTATTTT

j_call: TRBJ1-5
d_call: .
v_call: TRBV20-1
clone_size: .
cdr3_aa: CSASGLGTIGQPQHF
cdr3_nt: TGCAGTGCTAGTGGTCTAGGGACAATAGGGCAGCCCCAGCATTTT

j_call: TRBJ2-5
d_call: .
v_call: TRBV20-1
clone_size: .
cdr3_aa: CSARFALRPGQETQYF
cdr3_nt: TGCAGTGCTAGATTCGCGTTGCGCCCCGGCCAAGAGACCCAGTACTTC

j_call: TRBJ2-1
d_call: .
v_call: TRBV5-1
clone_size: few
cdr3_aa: CASSLKLVHEQFF
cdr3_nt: TGCGCCAGCAGCTTGAAACTAGTTCATGAGCAGTTCTTC

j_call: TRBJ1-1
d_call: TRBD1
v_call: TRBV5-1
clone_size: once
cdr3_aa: CATRTGIGTEAFF
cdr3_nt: TGCGCCACCAGGACAGGGATTGGCACTGAAGCTTTCTTT

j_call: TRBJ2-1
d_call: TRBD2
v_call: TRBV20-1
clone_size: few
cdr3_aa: CSARQASGTHNEQFF
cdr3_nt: TGCAGTGCTAGACAGGCTAGCGGGACCCACAATGAGCAGTTCTTC

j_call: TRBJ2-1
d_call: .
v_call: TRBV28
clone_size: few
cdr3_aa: CASSPPARNEQFF
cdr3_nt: TGTGCCAGCAGCCCACCAGCTAGGAATGAGCAGTTCTTC

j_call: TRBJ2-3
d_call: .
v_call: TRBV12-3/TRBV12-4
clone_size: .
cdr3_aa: CASSITLVTDTQYF
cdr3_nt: TGTGCCAGCAGCATCACGCTGGTCACAGATACGCAGTATTTT

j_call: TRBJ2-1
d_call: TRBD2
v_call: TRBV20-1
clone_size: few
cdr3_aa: CSGSSGSYNEQFF
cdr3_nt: TGCAGTGGATCTAGCGGCTCCTACAATGAGCAGTTCTTC

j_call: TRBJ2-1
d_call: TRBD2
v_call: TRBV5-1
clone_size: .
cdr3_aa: CASSSPGTSGSSSYNEQFF
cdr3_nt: TGCGCCAGCAGCTCTCCCGGGACTAGCGGCTCCAGCTCCTACAATGAGCAGTTCTTC

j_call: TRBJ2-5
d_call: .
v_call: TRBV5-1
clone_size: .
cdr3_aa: CASSLAGTPGETQYF
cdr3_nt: TGCGCCAGCAGCTTGGCCGGGACACCAGGGGAGACCCAGTACTTC

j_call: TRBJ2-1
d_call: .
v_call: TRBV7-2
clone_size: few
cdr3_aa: CASSLDRSSLTEQFF
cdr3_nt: TGTGCCAGCAGCTTAGATCGGTCTAGCTTGACTGAGCAGTTCTTC

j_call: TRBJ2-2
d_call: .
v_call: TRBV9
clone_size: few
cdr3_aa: CASSVRDLNTGELFF
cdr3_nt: TGTGCCAGCAGCGTAAGGGACCTGAACACCGGGGAGCTGTTTTTT

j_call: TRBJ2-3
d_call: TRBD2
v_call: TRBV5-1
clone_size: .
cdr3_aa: CASSRRGLVYPQPKRDTQYF
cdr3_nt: TGCGCCAGCAGCCGTCGGGGACTAGTCTATCCCCAGCCTAAGCGAGATACGCAGTATTTT

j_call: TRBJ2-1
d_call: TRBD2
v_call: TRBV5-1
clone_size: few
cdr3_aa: CASSLIPSGVSYNEQFF
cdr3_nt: TGCGCCAGCAGCTTGATACCTAGCGGAGTATCCTACAATGAGCAGTTCTTC

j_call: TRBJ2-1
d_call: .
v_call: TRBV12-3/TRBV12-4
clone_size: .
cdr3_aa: CASSYWIDNEQFF
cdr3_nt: TGTGCCAGCAGTTATTGGATCGACAATGAGCAGTTCTTC

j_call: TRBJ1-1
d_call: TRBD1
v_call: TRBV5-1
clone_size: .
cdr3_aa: CASSVDRDRGISNTEAFF
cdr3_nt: TGCGCCAGCAGCGTCGACCGGGACAGGGGAATATCGAACACTGAAGCTTTCTTT

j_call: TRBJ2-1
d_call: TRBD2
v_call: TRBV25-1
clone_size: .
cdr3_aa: CASSEGLASNEQFF
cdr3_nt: TGTGCCAGCAGTGAGGGACTAGCAAGCAATGAGCAGTTCTTC

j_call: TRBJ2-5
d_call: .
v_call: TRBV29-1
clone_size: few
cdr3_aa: CSVDRGRETQYF
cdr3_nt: TGCAGCGTTGACAGGGGACGGGAGACCCAGTACTTC

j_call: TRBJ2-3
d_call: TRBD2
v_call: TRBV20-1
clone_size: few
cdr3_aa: CSARDSGRSDTQYF
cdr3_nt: TGCAGTGCTAGAGATAGCGGGAGATCAGATACGCAGTATTTT

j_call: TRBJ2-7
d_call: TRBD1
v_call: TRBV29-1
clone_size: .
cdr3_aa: CSVGTGEQYF
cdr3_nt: TGCAGCGTTGGGACAGGGGAGCAGTACTTC

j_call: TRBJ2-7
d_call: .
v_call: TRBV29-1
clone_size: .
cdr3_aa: CSVGRGSSYEQYF
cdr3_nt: TGCAGCGTTGGTAGAGGGAGCTCCTACGAGCAGTACTTC

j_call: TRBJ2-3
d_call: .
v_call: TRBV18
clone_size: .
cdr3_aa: CASSPNQDPAFSTDTQYF
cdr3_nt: TGTGCCAGCTCACCAAATCAAGATCCCGCATTCAGCACAGATACGCAGTATTTT

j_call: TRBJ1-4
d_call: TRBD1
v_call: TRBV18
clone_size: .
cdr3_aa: CASSPLGGKDEKLFF
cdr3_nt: TGTGCCAGCTCACCTCTAGGGGGCAAGGATGAAAAACTGTTTTTT

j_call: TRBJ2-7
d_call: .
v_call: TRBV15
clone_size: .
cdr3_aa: CATSPRRVYEQYF
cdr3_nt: TGTGCCACCAGCCCGCGCCGAGTCTACGAGCAGTACTTC

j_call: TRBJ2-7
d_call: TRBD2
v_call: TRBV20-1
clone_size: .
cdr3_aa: CSARLLAKFSYEQYF
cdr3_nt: TGCAGTGCTAGATTACTAGCGAAGTTCTCCTACGAGCAGTACTTC

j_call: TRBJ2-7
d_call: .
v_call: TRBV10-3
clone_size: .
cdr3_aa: CAIRGLASYEQYF
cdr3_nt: TGTGCCATCAGGGGTCTAGCCTCCTACGAGCAGTACTTC

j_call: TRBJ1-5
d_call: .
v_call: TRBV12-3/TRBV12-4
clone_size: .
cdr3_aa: CASRLGEYQPQHF
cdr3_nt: TGTGCCAGCAGGCTGGGGGAATATCAGCCCCAGCATTTT

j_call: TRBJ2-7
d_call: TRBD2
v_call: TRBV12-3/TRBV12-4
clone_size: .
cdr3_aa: CASSRTSASYEQYF
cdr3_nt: TGTGCCAGCAGCCGGACTAGCGCGAGTTACGAGCAGTACTTC

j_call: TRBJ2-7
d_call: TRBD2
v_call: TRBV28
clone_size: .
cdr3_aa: CASSNRLAGGPQYF
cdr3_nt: TGTGCCAGCAGCAATCGACTAGCGGGAGGCCCTCAGTACTTC

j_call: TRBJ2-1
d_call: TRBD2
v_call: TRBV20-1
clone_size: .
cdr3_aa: CSARKLAGGPGYNEQFF
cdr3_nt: TGCAGTGCTAGAAAACTAGCGGGAGGGCCGGGTTACAATGAGCAGTTCTTC

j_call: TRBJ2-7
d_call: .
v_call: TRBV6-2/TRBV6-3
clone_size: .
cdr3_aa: CASSSPTVYNYEQYF
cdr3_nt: TGTGCCAGCAGTTCCCCGACAGTCTACAACTACGAGCAGTACTTC

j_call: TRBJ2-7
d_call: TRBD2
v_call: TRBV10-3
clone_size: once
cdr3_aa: CAIKGGSYEQYF
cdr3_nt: TGTGCCATCAAGGGCGGGAGTTACGAGCAGTACTTC

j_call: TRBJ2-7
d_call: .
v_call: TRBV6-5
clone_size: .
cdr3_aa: CASSYDGFGYEQYF
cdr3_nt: TGTGCCAGCAGTTACGACGGATTTGGATACGAGCAGTACTTC

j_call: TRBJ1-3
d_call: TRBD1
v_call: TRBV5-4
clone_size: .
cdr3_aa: CASSLNLLPLRQGANTIYF
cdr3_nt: TGTGCCAGCAGCTTGAACCTCCTTCCTTTAAGACAGGGAGCAAACACCATATATTTT

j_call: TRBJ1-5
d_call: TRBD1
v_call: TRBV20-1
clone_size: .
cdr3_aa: CSARLTGPNQPQHF
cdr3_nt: TGCAGTGCTAGATTGACAGGGCCAAATCAGCCCCAGCATTTT

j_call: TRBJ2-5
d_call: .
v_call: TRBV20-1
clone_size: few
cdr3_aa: CSARPTRKQETQYF
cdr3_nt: TGCAGTGCTAGACCGACTAGAAAACAAGAGACCCAGTACTTC

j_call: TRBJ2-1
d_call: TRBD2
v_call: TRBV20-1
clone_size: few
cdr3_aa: CSAISGSGYNEQFF
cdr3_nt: TGCAGTGCCATAAGCGGGAGCGGGTACAATGAGCAGTTCTTC

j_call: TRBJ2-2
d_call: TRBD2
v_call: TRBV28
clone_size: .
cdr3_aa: CASSLSSSGRPGELFF
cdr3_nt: TGTGCCAGCAGTTTATCCTCTAGCGGGAGGCCCGGGGAGCTGTTTTTT

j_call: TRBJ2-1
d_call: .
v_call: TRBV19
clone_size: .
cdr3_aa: CASSGTGNVHEQFF
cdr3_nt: TGTGCCAGTAGTGGTACAGGAAACGTGCATGAGCAGTTCTTC

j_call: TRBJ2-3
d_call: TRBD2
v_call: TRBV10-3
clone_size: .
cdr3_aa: CAISESPSGRSDTQYF
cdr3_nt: TGTGCCATCAGTGAGTCTCCCAGCGGGAGGTCAGATACGCAGTATTTT

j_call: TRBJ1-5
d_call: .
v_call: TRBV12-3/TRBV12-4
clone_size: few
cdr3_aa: CASSPAGDQPQHF
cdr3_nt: TGTGCCAGCAGCCCGGCCGGGGATCAGCCCCAGCATTTT

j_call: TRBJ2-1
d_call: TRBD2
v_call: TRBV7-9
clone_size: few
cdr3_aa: CASSIVRGLADNEQFF
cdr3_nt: TGTGCCAGCAGTATAGTCAGGGGACTAGCGGACAATGAGCAGTTCTTC

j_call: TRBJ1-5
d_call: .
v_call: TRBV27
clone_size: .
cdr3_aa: CASSPGRRNQPQHF
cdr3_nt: TGTGCCAGCAGTCCGGGACGGCGCAATCAGCCCCAGCATTTT

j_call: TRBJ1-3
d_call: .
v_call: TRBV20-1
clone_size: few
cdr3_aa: CSTPYGNTIYF
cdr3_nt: TGCAGTACCCCTTATGGGAACACCATATATTTT

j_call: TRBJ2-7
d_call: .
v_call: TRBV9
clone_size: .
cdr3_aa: CASSPQEGGSYEQYF
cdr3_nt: TGTGCCAGCAGCCCCCAGGAAGGGGGATCCTACGAGCAGTACTTC

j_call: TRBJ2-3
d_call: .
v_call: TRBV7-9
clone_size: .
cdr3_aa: CASTLGTYKDTQYF
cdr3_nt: TGTGCCAGCACCCTCGGGACCTACAAAGATACGCAGTATTTT

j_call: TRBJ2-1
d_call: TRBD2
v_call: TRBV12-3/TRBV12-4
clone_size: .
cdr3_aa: CASTWTSLYNEQFF
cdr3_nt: TGTGCCAGCACTTGGACTAGCCTGTACAATGAGCAGTTCTTC

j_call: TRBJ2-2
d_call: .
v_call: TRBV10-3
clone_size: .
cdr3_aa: CAISDQTRTGELFF
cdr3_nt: TGTGCCATCAGTGACCAGACTAGAACCGGGGAGCTGTTTTTT

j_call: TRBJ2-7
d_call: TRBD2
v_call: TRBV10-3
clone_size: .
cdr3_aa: CASEAGTTGGEQYF
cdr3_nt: TGTGCCAGCGAAGCGGGAACAACAGGCGGAGAGCAGTACTTC

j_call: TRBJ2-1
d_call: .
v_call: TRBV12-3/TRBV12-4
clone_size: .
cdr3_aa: CASSLMSVRSYNEQFF
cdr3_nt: TGTGCCAGCAGTTTAATGAGCGTCCGATCCTACAATGAGCAGTTCTTC

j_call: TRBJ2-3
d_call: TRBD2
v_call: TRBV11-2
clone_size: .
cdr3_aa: CASSFRLAGAKGGTDTQYF
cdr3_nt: TGTGCCAGCAGCTTTAGACTAGCGGGAGCCAAAGGAGGGACAGATACGCAGTATTTT

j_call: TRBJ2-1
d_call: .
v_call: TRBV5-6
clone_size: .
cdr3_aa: CASRSGFAYNEQFF
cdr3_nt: TGTGCCAGCAGGTCGGGATTCGCCTACAATGAGCAGTTCTTC